What follows are 2 T cell receptor beta chains derived from one specimen sequenced in a study of blood T cells in healthy people across ages. Together with a sample-barcoded 5' primer, a J-beta primer mix was included in a second PCR lasting about 6 to 11 cycles. TCRdb independently ran MiXCR on the 5' RACE reads; one entry per CDR3 protein. The table includes 800,000 or so distinct CDR3 sequences, 25% detected once. These data were also reused for a study on T cells of mothers and their children.

Sequenced sample: blood. The receptor source for this set is a boy aged 5 to 17 in good health.

The chain employs TRBV19 and TRBJ1-1; D uncertain. Germline CDR1 and CDR2: LNHDA and SQIVND (reference sequence). Trimming removed 2 bases from V and 1 base from J, with 8 bases in between. This CDR3 is built from 14 residues. CDR3 protein: CASSISSANTEAFF. In DNA, the CDR3 is TGTGCCAGTAGTATATCATCGGCGAACACTGAAGCTTTCTTT.

The chain carries TRBV11-2 and TRBJ2-5; 7 positions agree with TRBD1. Gene TRBJ2-7 matches the end of the DNA better, so the J call may be wrong. The germline CDR1 and CDR2 sequences are SGHAT and FQNNGV. The CDR3 is made up of 17 amino acids. The CDR3 protein is CASSFLRGRGSSYEQYF. CDR3 in DNA: TGTGCCAGCAGCTTCCTCCGGGGCAGGGGGAGCTCCTACGAGCAGTACTTC.